This T cell receptor beta chain was sequenced during a study of chemoradiotherapy in HPV16-positive cancers. Sequenced by immunoSEQ multiplex PCR; TCRdb stores in-frame clones only, minus some. The data hold under 35,000 clones, with 70% to 90% observed a single time. Germline V lookup: CDR1 LNHDA, CDR2 SQIVND (reference sequence). CDR3 length: 13 amino acids. Between the trimmed V and J ends, which lost 1 base and 5 bases, there was a span of 9 bases. This chain uses TRBV19 with TRBJ2-7; TRBD2 is a possible D gene (5 bases). The specimen comprised blood, sampled from a patient who underwent chemoradiotherapy. The receptor comes from a human donor with HPV-associated anogenital cancer. In nucleotides, the CDR3 is TGTGCCAGTAGTATAGGCCCGGGAAACGAGCAGTACTTC. This sequence encodes CASSIGPGNEQYF.